These T cell receptor beta chains were read from a single sample in a study of T-cell memory formation after mild COVID-19. TCRdb reprocessed the 5' RACE reads with MiXCR, giving one entry per CDR3 protein. The table shows 150,000 or so distinct CDR3 sequences, with 13% to 15% occurring only once. Sequencing was performed on PBMCs or a T cell subset sorted from them (not recorded which). All receptors come from an adult woman who had mild COVID-19 (a few samples of this study predate the infection). Cell type and time point are not known. The CDR3 runs from the conserved cysteine through the conserved F or W. Fields, in order: V gene, D gene, clone size, J gene, CDR3 DNA, CDR3 protein. A D gene is named only where the DNA matches it firmly. Only part of the rows carry a size: once, few, many, or a class if the clone is expanded.

TRBV7-8	.	few	TRBJ2-3	TGTGCCAGCAGCTTAGGTTACGGGGGGCCGAACACAGATACGCAGTATTTT	CASSLGYGGPNTDTQYF
TRBV9	.	few	TRBJ2-1	TGTGCCAGCAGCGTAGCCCTTTCGGGGGAGGGGGACAATGAGCAGTTCTTC	CASSVALSGEGDNEQFF
TRBV20-1	.	.	TRBJ1-1	TGCAGTGCTAGATCCGAGACAGTTTCGAACACTGAAGCTTTCTTT	CSARSETVSNTEAFF
TRBV3-1	.	.	TRBJ2-2	TGTGCCAGCAGCCAGACGACGGGAGGGGAGCTGTTTTTT	CASSQTTGGELFF
TRBV20-1	.	.	TRBJ2-3	TGCAGTGCTCCCCATAAGGGGACTAGCACAGATACGCAGTATTTT	CSAPHKGTSTDTQYF
TRBV9	.	few	TRBJ2-3	TGTGCCAGCAGCGTTCAGCACGGTGGGACAGATACGCAGTATTTT	CASSVQHGGTDTQYF
TRBV21-1	.	few	TRBJ1-3	TGTGCCAGCAGCAAAGGCGGTGAGAGCTCTGGAAACACCATATATTTT	CASSKGGESSGNTIYF
TRBV5-4	TRBD2	few	TRBJ2-3	TGTGCCAGCAGCCCAAGCGGGGGTTCTTCCACAGATACGCAGTATTTT	CASSPSGGSSTDTQYF
TRBV6-1	TRBD2	.	TRBJ2-3	TGTGCCAGCAGTGATGGACTAGCGGGTCACTCAAATACGCAGTATTTT	CASSDGLAGHSNTQYF
TRBV7-6	TRBD1	.	TRBJ2-7	TGTGCCAGCAGCTTAGACCCCGGGACAGGTGACGAGCAGTACTTC	CASSLDPGTGDEQYF
TRBV12-3/TRBV12-4	.	few	TRBJ1-2	TGTGCCAGCAGTTTAGTCGCAGGTCGGGGCTACACCTTC	CASSLVAGRGYTF
TRBV27	TRBD2	.	TRBJ2-5	TGTGCCAGCAGGACACTAGCGGGGGACCAAGAGACCCAGTACTTC	CASRTLAGDQETQYF
TRBV9	.	.	TRBJ1-1	TGTGCCAGCAGCGTGACAGCGATGAACACTGAAGCTTTCTTT	CASSVTAMNTEAFF
TRBV7-9	.	.	TRBJ1-2	TGTGCCAGCAGCCGTAGAAATGGCTACACCTTC	CASSRRNGYTF
TRBV12-3/TRBV12-4	.	.	TRBJ1-1	TGTGCCAGCAGTTTCAGACACCAGAACACTGAAGCTTTCTTT	CASSFRHQNTEAFF
TRBV5-1	.	.	TRBJ2-7	TGCGCCAGCAGGCAGCAGGGACAGCAGTACTTC	CASRQQGQQYF
TRBV12-3/TRBV12-4	TRBD2	.	TRBJ2-7	TGTGCCAGCAGTCGAACTACCCCCGGGACTAACCCTACCTACGAGCAGTACTTC	CASSRTTPGTNPTYEQYF
TRBV4-1	TRBD1	.	TRBJ2-7	TGCGCCAGCAGCCAATACCGACTCCGGGACAGGGGGGACGAGCAGTACTTC	CASSQYRLRDRGDEQYF
TRBV4-1	TRBD2	few	TRBJ2-1	TGCGCCAGCAGCCAGGGGACTAGCGGTACCTACAATGAGCAGTTCTTC	CASSQGTSGTYNEQFF
TRBV25-1	TRBD1	few	TRBJ2-1	TGTGCCAGCAGTTCGGGACAGGAGTATGAGCAGTTCTTC	CASSSGQEYEQFF
TRBV6-6	.	few	TRBJ2-3	TGTGCCAGCGCTGGGGCCACAGATACGCAGTATTTT	CASAGATDTQYF
TRBV6-5	.	.	TRBJ2-2	TGTGCCAGCAGCCTGTGGCACACCGGGGAGCTGTTTTTT	CASSLWHTGELFF